These 10 T cell receptor beta chains were all obtained from the same sample, sequenced in a study of early T cells in non-severe SARS-CoV-2 infection. TCRdb passed the 5' RACE reads through MiXCR, listing each CDR3 protein once. The table records over 25,000 distinct CDR3 sequences, 9.5% to 10% of them present only once. Sequencing input: whole blood. The receptors come from an adult who was a healthcare worker with PCR-confirmed SARS-CoV-2 infection or an uninfected control (not recorded which).

This clonotype was picked up many times. The CDR3 spells CASRGQERWTQYF. CDR3 DNA: TGTGCCAGCCGGGGACAGGAACGGTGGACCCAGTACTTC. The J gene is TRBJ2-5, the V gene TRBV6-6; 8 bases agree with TRBD1. Germline V CDR1 and CDR2: MNHNY, SVGAGI (reference sequence). V dropped 8 bases and J dropped 7; count of bases not matched to a gene: 9. The CDR3 contains 13 residues.

The chain recombines TRBV6-6 with TRBJ1-3; D is unclear. Trimming took 4 bases from V and 0 from J, leaving 16 bases between them. The CDR3 covers 17 residues. The germline V gene has CDR1 MNHNY and CDR2 SVGAGI (reference sequence). The CDR3 here is CASSFQSGSGSGNTIYF. CDR3 DNA sequence: TGTGCCAGCAGTTTCCAGTCCGGATCCGGCTCTGGAAACACCATATATTTT.

This clonotype has a count of ten or more. J is TRBJ2-5 and V is TRBV7-3, with a weak D call TRBD2 (6 bases). CDR1 and CDR2 (germline): SGHTA, FQGTGA. The CDR3 runs 13 residues. V was clipped by 6 bases and J by 2 bases, with 10 bases between them. This chain's CDR3 is CASSLGRQETQYF. CDR3 nucleotide sequence: TGTGCCAGCAGTCTCGGGAGACAAGAGACCCAGTACTTC.

The chain is built from TRBV20-1 and TRBJ1-2, with 8 nucleotides matching TRBD1. The CDR3 spans 14 residues. The J segment lost 4 bases and the V segment lost 6 bases, leaving 10 bases of the junction unmatched. The germline CDR1 and CDR2 sequences are DFQATT and SNEGSKA (reference sequence). The CDR3 region has the DNA TGCAGTGCCCCTCAGGACAGGGAAGGCTATGGCTACACCTTC. It is translated as CSAPQDREGYGYTF.

This clonotype showed up just a few times. The chain has TRBV27 and TRBJ1-1; TRBD1 agrees at 9 bases. Germline V gene data show CDR1 as MNHEY and CDR2 as SMNVEV (reference sequence). The CDR3 spans 17 residues. Trimming took 5 bases from V and 5 from J; bases not matched to a gene: 15. The CDR3 spells CASSDSGTGRSGTEAFF. CDR3 sequence (DNA): TGTGCCAGCAGTGACTCCGGGACAGGGAGAAGTGGAACTGAAGCTTTCTTT.

The J gene is TRBJ1-2, the V gene TRBV27, with D perhaps TRBD1 (6 bases). CDR1 is MNHEY and CDR2 is SMNVEV in the germline V gene (reference sequence). V was shortened by 5 bases and J by 4 bases, with 11 bases between the two germline ends. The CDR3 totals 13 residues. The CDR3 DNA sequence: TGTGCCAGCAGTCCCAGGGGACTCTATGGCTACACCTTC. Translated: CASSPRGLYGYTF.

CDR3 in amino acids: CASRQGNTEAFF. DNA for the CDR3: TGTGCCAGTAGACAGGGGAACACTGAAGCTTTCTTT. V usage is TRBV12-3 or TRBV12-4 and J usage is TRBJ1-1; 7 positions match TRBD1. The CDR3 is 12 amino acids. Losses at the gene ends were 9 bases for V and 1 base for J; bases not matched to a gene: 2.

This clonotype was seen many times. The genes are TRBV18 and TRBJ1-6; D remains unclear. The CDR3 loop spans 12 amino acids. The germline gives CDR1 KGHSH, CDR2 LQKENI. V was shortened by 5 bases and J by 8 bases, with 7 bases between the two germline ends. The CDR3 DNA reads TGTGCCAGCTCAACAGAGTATTCACCCCTCCACTTT. Translated: CASSTEYSPLHF.

For this clonotype: This could be a read error, since a much larger clone is one nucleotide away. The CDR3: CASRAGIYGYTF. The CDR3 DNA is TGTGCCAGCAGAGCGGGGATCTATGGCTACACCTTC. This rearrangement joins TRBV12-3 or TRBV12-4 to TRBJ1-2; no reliable D call. This CDR3 region has 12 residues. V was trimmed by 6 bases and J by 4 bases, leaving 9 bases between them.

The sample holds many counts of this clonotype. The chain combines TRBV18 with TRBJ2-7; TRBD2 might be the D (5 bases). CDR1 KGHSH and CDR2 LQKENI come from the germline V gene. This CDR3 region has 14 residues. V was trimmed by 5 bases and J by 3 bases, leaving 14 bases between them. Here the CDR3 reads CASSSREPHYEQYF. CDR3 sequence (DNA): TGTGCCAGCTCAAGCCGGGAACCGCACTACGAGCAGTACTTC.